The clone carrying this TCR beta chain was seen at least ten times. Its target is not known. The data stem from a study of T cell clonality in common variable immunodeficiency. Produced via immunoSEQ multiplex PCR; TCRdb's table is partial and in-frame only. The sample contains approximately 42,000 clones, none of them singletons. Study findings and constraints: Patient heterogeneity in the CVID cohort limited correlations between repertoire features and clinical complications. CVID subjects showed higher TCRbeta clonality than healthy controls.

Patients and controls were mostly of Caucasian heritage. This receptor was taken from a person aged 18 to 75 in good health. The sequenced material came from peripheral blood mononuclear cells.

CDR3 bases read: TGCAGTGCTAGAAGTGGGCAGGGGAACACCGGGGAG. As protein: CSARSGQGNTGE. The entire CDR3 is CSARSGQGNTGELFF. V and J are TRBV20-1 and TRBJ2-2; TRBD1 might be the D (5 bases). The read terminates 3 residues ahead of where the CDR3 ends, so the germline J gene completes it. This CDR3 is 15 amino acids long. The V end lost 2 bases, the J end lost 1 base, and 11 bases lay between the germline ends. Germline CDR1 and CDR2: DFQATT and SNEGSKA (reference sequence).